This T cell receptor (beta chain) was obtained from a study of blood T cell repertoires in COVID-19. Study information: COVID-19 samples collected from the United States, Italy and Spain covered acute and convalescent phases. T cells, B-cell-depleted T cells, or PBMCs supplied cDNA or gDNA.

The assay was immunoSEQ multiplex PCR, and TCRdb's table has in-frame clones only and misses some. The top ten hold about 5% of the sample, which has more than 300,000 clones, 80% to 85% seen once. Trimming removed 6 bases from V and 1 base from J; junction bases left unmatched: 7. The germline gives CDR1 MNHEY, CDR2 SVGEGT. The CDR3 loop spans 17 amino acids. Resolution of symptoms, clearance, or two negative PCRs was present in recovered Cohort 3 donors. Sequenced: PBMCs or T cells enriched from blood (not recorded which). The genes are TRBV6-2 or TRBV6-3 and TRBJ1-6, with TRBD1 identical over 9 bases. This sequence originates from a woman between 45 and 65 years old who had recovered from COVID-19. The CDR3 region has the DNA TGTGCCAGCAGCCGACAGGGGGTGAAGTCCTATAATTCACCCCTCCACTTT. Its translation: CASSRQGVKSYNSPLHF.